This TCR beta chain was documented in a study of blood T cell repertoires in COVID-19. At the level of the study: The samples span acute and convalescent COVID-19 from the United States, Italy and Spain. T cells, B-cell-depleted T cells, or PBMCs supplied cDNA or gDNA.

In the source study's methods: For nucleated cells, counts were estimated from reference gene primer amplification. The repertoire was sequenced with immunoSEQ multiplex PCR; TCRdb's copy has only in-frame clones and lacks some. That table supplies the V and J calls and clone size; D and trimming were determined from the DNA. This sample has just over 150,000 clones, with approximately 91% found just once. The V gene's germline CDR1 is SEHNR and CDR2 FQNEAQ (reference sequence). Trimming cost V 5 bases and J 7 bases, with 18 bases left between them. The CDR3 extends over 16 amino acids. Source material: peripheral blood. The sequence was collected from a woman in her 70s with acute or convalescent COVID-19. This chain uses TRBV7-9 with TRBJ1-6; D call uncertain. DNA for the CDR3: TGTGCCAGCAGCCTAGTACGGAGCGGTATGAATTCACCCCTCCACTTT. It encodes CASSLVRSGMNSPLHF. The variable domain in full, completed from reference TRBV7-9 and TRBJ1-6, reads DTGVSQNPRHKITKRGQNVTFRCDPISEHNRLYWYRQTLGQGPEFLTYFQNEAQLEKSRLLSDRFSAERPKGSFSTLEIQRTEQGDSAMYLCASSLVRSGMNSPLHFGNGTRLTVT.